This T cell receptor (beta chain) stems from a study of shared clonotypes between healthy human individuals (dated by TCRdb to the early 2020s). Background for the entire study: A couple of women and three men aged 18 to 49 years were included in the cohort. For each donor, CD4 naive and CD4 memory were each given three plates, CD8 naive was given two plates, and CD8 memory was given one plate. Between about 0.85 and 10 billion PBMCs per donor were obtained by leukapheresis. To increase sequencing depth and limit assay-specific biases, different laboratories used diverse techniques to prepare libraries and sequence TCR repertoires. The study deeply sequenced blood TCR repertoires of roughly five healthy adults to estimate repertoire size and the extent of clonotype sharing between individuals.

TCR CDR3 regions were amplified from genomic DNA by multiplex PCR using the deep immunoSEQ assay. Genomic DNA extracted from each cell subset was distributed evenly over all wells of several immunoSEQ 96-well plates, and each plate served as one replicate. Each replicate PCR for sorted subsets received roughly 0.2 ug genomic DNA, equal to about 30,000 T cell genomes. Purified libraries were quantified with a Qubit 3.0 fluorometer, sized on a Bioanalyzer 2100, and re-quantified with the KAPA Library Quantification kit. A separate single-read 150-cycle Illumina NextSeq 550 flow cell was used to sequence each immunoSEQ 96-well plate. The paper's data handling went like this. Because the immunoSEQ output held only junctional sequences and lacked quality scores, the filtering could not match the filtering applied to full-length reads. Sequences were annotated with PyIR, a Python wrapper for IgBLAST v1.9, using IMGT germline references to assign V/J genes and CDR3. Reads were filtered out if the reads had weak V/J assignments (E-value above 1e-6), no CDR3, stop codons, out-of-frame junctions, or ambiguous translated residues. V3J clonotypes were defined as sequences sharing the same inferred V gene, J gene, and CDR3 amino acid sequence. To compute the percentage overlap between repertoires, the number of shared unique clonotypes was divided by the size of the smaller repertoire. RTK rarefaction, the Chao1 estimator, and Recon v2.1 estimates of unobserved clonotypes were used to assess repertoire richness. OLGA was used to compute generation probabilities for all TCRbeta clonotypes that the gDNA method yielded from a handful of donors. The table was pulled from immuneACCESS by TCRdb, which kept in-frame rearrangements only. Such tables lose some clones; where checked, under half of the loss comes from unresolved V genes, and the rest has no known cause. The V and J calls and clone size are taken from that table; D and trimming were inferred from the DNA. Within this sample are roughly 2.1 million clones, with approximately 94% of them counted one time only. The ten largest clones capture over 1.5% of the sample.

CD8 naive samples were obtained by positive selection for CCR7 among CD45RO-negative cells, yielding a CD45RA+CCR7+ population from which TemRA cells were excluded. Healthy HIV-negative adults with no recently reported acute infections or vaccinations were included as donors. Every donor was a Caucasian adult residing in Nashville, Tennessee, USA. After blood collection by leukapheresis, PBMCs were isolated using Ficoll-Histopaque density gradient centrifugation and then cryopreserved in the vapor phase of liquid nitrogen. Purity and quantity of every magnetically sorted T cell population were checked by analytical flow cytometry. From each sorted fraction, genomic DNA was isolated and quantified by UV absorbance on a Nanodrop 2000c. Findings and caveats that apply to the study as a whole: Naive subsets generally had larger estimated clonotype richness than memory subsets. Because the study included only a small number of donors, the genetic and exposure-history diversity represented was limited. Clonotypes shared by all four sorted-subset donors showed higher generation probabilities than non-shared clonotypes. Sampling was restricted to blood, and TCR repertoires in tissue are likely to differ from TCR repertoires in blood. When a handful of donors were compared, the shared fraction of clonotypes was roughly 4.8% for naive CD4, 3% to 4% for naive CD8, 2% to 2.5% for memory CD4, and around 0.4% for memory CD8. Incomplete sequencing was indicated by rarefaction of sorted-subset datasets, despite the large sequencing depth. Pairwise subsampling led to the expectation that sequencing depth would affect the degree of clonotype sharing among donors.

V is pared back by 2 bases and J by 0 bases, with 10 bases lying between the germline termini. Per the germline V gene, MDHEN is the CDR1 and SYDVKM is the CDR2. The CDR3 runs 15 residues from the cysteine to the phenylalanine. Only CDR3 DNA is held: 45 bases, read in frame from base 1. In regard to this clone: Its antigen target is currently unknown. Base quality data are lacking; no much larger clone is found one base away.

The V gene is TRBV28 and the J gene is TRBJ1-1; a tentative D call is TRBD1 (5 bases match). The sequencing sample was made of naive CD8+ T cells from PBMCs. The label giving this sample's cell subset or site can be read as: CD45RA+CCR7+. This receptor was taken from a young man in good health. Some clones in this sample may be carry-over from other donors' samples. The CDR3 protein is CASSLLRDLNTEAFF. The base sequence is TGTGCCAGCAGTTTACTTAGGGACTTGAACACTGAAGCTTTCTTT.